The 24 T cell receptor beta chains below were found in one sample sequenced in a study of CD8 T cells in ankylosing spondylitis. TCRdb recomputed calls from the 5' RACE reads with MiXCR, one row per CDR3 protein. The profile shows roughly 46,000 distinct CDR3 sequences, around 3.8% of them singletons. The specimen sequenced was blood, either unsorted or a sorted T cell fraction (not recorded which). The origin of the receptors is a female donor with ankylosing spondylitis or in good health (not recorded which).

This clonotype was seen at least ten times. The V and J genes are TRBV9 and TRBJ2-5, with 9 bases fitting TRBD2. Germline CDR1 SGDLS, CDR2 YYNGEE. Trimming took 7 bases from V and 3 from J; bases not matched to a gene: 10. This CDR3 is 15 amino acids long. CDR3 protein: CASASGGGAEETQYF. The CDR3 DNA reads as TGTGCCAGCGCTAGTGGCGGGGGGGCCGAAGAGACCCAGTACTTC.

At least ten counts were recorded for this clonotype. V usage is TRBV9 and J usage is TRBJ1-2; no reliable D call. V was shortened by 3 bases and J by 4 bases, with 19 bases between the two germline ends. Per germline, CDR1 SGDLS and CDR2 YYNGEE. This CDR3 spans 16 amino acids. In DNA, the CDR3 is TGTGCCAGCAGCGGGGTCCGCGACAACGAACTCTATGGCTACACCTTC. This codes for CASSGVRDNELYGYTF. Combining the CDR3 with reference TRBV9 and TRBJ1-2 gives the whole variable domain DSGVTQTPKHLITATGQRVTLRCSPRSGDLSVYWYQQSLDQGLQFLIQYYNGEERAKGNILERFSAQQFPDLHSELNLSSLELGDSALYFCASSGVRDNELYGYTFGSGTRLTVV.

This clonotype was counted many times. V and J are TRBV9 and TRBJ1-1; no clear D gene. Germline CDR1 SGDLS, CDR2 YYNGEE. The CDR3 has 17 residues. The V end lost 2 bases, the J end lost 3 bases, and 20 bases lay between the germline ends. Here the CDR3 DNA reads TGTGCCAGCAGCGTGTACCCTCGGGGTAGTCCGTACACTGAAGCTTTCTTT. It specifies CASSVYPRGSPYTEAFF.

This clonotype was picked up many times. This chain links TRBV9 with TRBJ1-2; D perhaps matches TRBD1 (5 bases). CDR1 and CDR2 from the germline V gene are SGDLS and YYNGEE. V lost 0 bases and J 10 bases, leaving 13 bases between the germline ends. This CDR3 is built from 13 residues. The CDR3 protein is CASSVEGFGSYTF. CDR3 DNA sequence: TGTGCCAGCAGCGTAGAGGGGTTCGGTTCCTACACCTTC.

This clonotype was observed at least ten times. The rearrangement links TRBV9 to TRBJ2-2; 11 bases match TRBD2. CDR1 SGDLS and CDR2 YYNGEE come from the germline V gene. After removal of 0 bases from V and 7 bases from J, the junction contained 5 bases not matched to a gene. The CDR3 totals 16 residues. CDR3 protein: CASSVGSGGAVGELFF. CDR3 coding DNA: TGTGCCAGCAGCGTAGGTAGCGGGGGGGCCGTCGGGGAGCTGTTTTTT.

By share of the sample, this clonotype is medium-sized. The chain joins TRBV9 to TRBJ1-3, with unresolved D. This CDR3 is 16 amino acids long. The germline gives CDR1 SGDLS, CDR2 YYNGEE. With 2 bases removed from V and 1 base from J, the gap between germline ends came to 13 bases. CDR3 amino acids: CASSVEDGFSGNTIYF. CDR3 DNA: TGTGCCAGCAGCGTCGAAGACGGGTTTTCTGGAAACACCATATATTTT.

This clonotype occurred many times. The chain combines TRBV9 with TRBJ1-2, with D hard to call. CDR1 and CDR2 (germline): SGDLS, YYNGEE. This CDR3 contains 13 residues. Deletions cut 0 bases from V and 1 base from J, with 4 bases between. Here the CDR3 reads CASSVEDNYGYTF. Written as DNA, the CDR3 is TGTGCCAGCAGCGTAGAGGATAACTATGGCTACACCTTC.

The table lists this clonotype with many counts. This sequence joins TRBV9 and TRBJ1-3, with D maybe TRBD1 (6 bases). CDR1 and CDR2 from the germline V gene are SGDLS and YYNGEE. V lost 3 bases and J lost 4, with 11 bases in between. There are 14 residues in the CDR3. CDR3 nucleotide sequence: TGTGCCAGCAGCGGGACAGTTGGCGGAAACACCATATATTTT. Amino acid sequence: CASSGTVGGNTIYF.

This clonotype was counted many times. The CDR3 loop reads CASSVDWGMNTEAFF. CDR3 in DNA: TGTGCCAGCAGCGTAGACTGGGGAATGAACACTGAAGCTTTCTTT. The rearrangement links TRBV9 to TRBJ1-1; D uncertain. Looked up from germline, CDR1 is SGDLS and CDR2 is YYNGEE. Trimming cost V 0 bases and J 0 bases, with 9 bases left between them. CDR3 length: 15 residues.

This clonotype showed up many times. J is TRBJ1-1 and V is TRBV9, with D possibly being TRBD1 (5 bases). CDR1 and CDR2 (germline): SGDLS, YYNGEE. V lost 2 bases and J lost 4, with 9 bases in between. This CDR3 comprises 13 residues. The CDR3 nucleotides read TGTGCCAGCAGCGTGACAGCTAGCACTGAAGCTTTCTTT. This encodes CASSVTASTEAFF.

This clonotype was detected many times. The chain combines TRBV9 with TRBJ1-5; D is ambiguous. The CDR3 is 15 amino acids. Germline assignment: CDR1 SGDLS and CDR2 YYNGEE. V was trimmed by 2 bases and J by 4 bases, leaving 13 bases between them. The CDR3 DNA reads TGTGCCAGCAGCGTCTCGGGCGGCGGGAATCAGCCCCAGCATTTT. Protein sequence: CASSVSGGGNQPQHF.

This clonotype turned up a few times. CDR3 sequence: CASSVVAGGPHTGELFF. The CDR3 DNA sequence: TGTGCCAGCAGCGTAGTAGCGGGGGGGCCTCACACCGGGGAGCTGTTTTTT. The chain links TRBV9 to TRBJ2-2, with 11 bases identical to TRBD2. The V and J ends lost 0 bases and 3 bases, in that order; junction bases with no gene match: 4. The CDR3 is 17 amino acids. Germline values: CDR1 SGDLS, CDR2 YYNGEE. The variable domain in full, with the rest retrieved from reference TRBV9 and TRBJ2-2, is DSGVTQTPKHLITATGQRVTLRCSPRSGDLSVYWYQQSLDQGLQFLIQYYNGEERAKGNILERFSAQQFPDLHSELNLSSLELGDSALYFCASSVVAGGPHTGELFFGEGSRLTVL.

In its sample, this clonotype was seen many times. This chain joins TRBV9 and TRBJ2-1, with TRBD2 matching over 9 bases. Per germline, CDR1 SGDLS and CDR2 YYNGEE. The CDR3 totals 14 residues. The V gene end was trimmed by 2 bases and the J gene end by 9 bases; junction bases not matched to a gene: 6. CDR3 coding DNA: TGTGCCAGCAGCGTGACTAGCGGAGCTAGTGAGCAGTTCTTC. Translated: CASSVTSGASEQFF.

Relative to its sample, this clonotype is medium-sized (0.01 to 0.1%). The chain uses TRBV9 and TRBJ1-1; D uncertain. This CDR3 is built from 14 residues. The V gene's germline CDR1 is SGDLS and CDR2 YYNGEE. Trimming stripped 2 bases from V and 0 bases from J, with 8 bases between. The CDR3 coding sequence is TGTGCCAGCAGCGTTGGCCAGATGAACACTGAAGCTTTCTTT. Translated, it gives CASSVGQMNTEAFF.

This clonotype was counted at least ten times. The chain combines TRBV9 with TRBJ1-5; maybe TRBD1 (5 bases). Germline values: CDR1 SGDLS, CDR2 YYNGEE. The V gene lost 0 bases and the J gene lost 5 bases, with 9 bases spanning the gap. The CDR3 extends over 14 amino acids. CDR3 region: CASSVGGVDQPQHF. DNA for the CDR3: TGTGCCAGCAGCGTAGGGGGGGTCGATCAGCCCCAGCATTTT.

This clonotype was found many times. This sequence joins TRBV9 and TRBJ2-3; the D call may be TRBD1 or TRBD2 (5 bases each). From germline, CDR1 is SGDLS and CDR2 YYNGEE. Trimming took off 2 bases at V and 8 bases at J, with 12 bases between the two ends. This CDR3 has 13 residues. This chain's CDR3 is CASSVEVGVTQYF. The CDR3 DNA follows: TGTGCCAGCAGCGTCGAAGTGGGGGTTACGCAGTATTTT. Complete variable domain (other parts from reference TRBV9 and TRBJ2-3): DSGVTQTPKHLITATGQRVTLRCSPRSGDLSVYWYQQSLDQGLQFLIQYYNGEERAKGNILERFSAQQFPDLHSELNLSSLELGDSALYFCASSVEVGVTQYFGPGTRLTVL.

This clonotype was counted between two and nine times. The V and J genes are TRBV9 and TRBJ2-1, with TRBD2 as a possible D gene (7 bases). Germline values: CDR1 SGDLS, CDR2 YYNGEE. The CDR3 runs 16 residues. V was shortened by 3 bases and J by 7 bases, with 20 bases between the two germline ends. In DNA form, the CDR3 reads TGTGCCAGCAGCGCCCGCGTGGCGGGGGCGTTTAATGAGCAGTTCTTC. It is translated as CASSARVAGAFNEQFF. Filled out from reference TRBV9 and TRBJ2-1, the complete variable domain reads DSGVTQTPKHLITATGQRVTLRCSPRSGDLSVYWYQQSLDQGLQFLIQYYNGEERAKGNILERFSAQQFPDLHSELNLSSLELGDSALYFCASSARVAGAFNEQFFGPGTRLTVL.

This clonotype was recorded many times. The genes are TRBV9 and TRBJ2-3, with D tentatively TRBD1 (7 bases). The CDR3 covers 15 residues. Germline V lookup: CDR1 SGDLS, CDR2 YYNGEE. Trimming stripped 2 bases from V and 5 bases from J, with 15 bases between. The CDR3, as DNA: TGTGCCAGCAGCGTCCAGGGGGGTCAGGGAGATACGCAGTATTTT. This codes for CASSVQGGQGDTQYF. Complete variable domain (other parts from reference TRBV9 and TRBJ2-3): DSGVTQTPKHLITATGQRVTLRCSPRSGDLSVYWYQQSLDQGLQFLIQYYNGEERAKGNILERFSAQQFPDLHSELNLSSLELGDSALYFCASSVQGGQGDTQYFGPGTRLTVL.

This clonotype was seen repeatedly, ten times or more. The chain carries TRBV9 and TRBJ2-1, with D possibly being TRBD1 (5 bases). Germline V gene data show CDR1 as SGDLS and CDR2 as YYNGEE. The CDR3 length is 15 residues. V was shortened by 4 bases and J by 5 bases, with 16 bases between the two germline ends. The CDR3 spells CASSPKGPYHNEQFF. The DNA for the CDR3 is TGTGCCAGCAGCCCCAAGGGGCCCTATCACAATGAGCAGTTCTTC.

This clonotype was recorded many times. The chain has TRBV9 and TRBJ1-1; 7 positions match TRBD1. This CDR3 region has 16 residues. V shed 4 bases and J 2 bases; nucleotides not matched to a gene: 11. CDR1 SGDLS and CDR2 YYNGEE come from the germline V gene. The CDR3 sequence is CASSPTGVRYNTEAFF. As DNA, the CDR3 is TGTGCCAGCAGCCCCACAGGGGTTAGATATAACACTGAAGCTTTCTTT.

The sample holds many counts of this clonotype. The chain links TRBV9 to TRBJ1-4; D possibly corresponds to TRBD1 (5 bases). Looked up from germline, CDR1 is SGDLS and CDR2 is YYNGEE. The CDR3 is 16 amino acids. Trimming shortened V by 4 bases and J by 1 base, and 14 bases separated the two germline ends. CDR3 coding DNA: TGTGCCAGCAGCCCCCAGGGAATCGGAACTAATGAAAAACTGTTTTTT. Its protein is CASSPQGIGTNEKLFF. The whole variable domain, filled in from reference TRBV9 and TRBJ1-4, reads DSGVTQTPKHLITATGQRVTLRCSPRSGDLSVYWYQQSLDQGLQFLIQYYNGEERAKGNILERFSAQQFPDLHSELNLSSLELGDSALYFCASSPQGIGTNEKLFFGSGTQLSVL.

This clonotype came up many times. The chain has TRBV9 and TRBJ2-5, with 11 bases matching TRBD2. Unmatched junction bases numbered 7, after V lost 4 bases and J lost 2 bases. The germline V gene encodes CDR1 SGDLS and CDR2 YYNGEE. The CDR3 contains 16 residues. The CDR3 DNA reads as TGTGCCAGCAGCCCCCGACTAGCGGGGCTACAAGAGACCCAGTACTTC. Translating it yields CASSPRLAGLQETQYF.

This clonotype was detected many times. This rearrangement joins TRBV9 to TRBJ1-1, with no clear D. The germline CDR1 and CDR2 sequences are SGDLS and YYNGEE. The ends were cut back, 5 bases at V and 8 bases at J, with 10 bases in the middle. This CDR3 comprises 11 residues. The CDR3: CASRSDGEAFF. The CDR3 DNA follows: TGTGCCAGCAGGTCCGACGGGGAAGCTTTCTTT. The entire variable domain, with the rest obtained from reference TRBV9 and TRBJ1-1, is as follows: DSGVTQTPKHLITATGQRVTLRCSPRSGDLSVYWYQQSLDQGLQFLIQYYNGEERAKGNILERFSAQQFPDLHSELNLSSLELGDSALYFCASRSDGEAFFGQGTRLTVV.

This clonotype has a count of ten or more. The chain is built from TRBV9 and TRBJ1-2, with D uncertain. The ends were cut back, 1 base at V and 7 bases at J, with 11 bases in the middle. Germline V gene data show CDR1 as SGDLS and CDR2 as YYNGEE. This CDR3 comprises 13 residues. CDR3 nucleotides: TGTGCCAGCAGCGTATTAGAGGGTGTTGGCTACACCTTC. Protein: CASSVLEGVGYTF.